This TCR beta chain was found in a study of CD8 T cells in ankylosing spondylitis. TCRdb itself ran the 5' RACE reads through MiXCR, one entry per CDR3 protein. The table includes approximately 220,000 distinct CDR3 sequences, 20% to 30% detected once. This clonotype was detected ten times or more. The germline gives CDR1 SGHTA, CDR2 FQGNSA. J lost 2 bases, V lost 5 bases, and 12 bases had no gene match. CDR3 size: 16 residues. The TCR was taken from a male donor with ankylosing spondylitis or in good health (not recorded which). The source material was blood, either unsorted or a sorted T cell fraction (not recorded which). The chain joins TRBV7-2 to TRBJ2-7, with TRBD1 identical over 7 bases. The CDR3 DNA reads as TGTGCCAGCAGCCCCCGGACAGGAGCTTCCACCTACGAGCAGTACTTC. Translated, it gives CASSPRTGASTYEQYF.